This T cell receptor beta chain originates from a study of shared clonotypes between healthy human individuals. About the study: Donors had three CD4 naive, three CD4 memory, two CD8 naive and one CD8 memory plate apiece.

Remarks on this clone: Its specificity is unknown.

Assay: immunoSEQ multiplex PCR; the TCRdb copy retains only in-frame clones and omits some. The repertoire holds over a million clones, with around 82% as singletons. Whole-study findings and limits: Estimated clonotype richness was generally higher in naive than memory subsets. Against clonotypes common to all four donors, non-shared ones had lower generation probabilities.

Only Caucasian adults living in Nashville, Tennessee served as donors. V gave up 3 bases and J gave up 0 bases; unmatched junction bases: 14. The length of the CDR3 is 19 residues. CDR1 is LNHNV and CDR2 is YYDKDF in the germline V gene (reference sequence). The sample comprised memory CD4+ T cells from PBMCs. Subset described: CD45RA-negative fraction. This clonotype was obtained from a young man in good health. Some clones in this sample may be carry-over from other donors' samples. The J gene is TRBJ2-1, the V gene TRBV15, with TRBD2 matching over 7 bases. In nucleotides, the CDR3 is TGTGCCACCAGCAGGGTAGTAGCGGGCGCCACGAGCTCCTACAATGAGCAGTTCTTC. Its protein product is CATSRVVAGATSSYNEQFF.